The 16 T cell receptor beta chains presented below share a single source sample, sequenced in a study of blood T cell repertoires in COVID-19. Libraries were prepared by immunoSEQ multiplex PCR; TCRdb keeps only in-frame clonotypes and omits some of them. The sample has a few hundred thousand clones; about 90% are singletons. The material sequenced was peripheral blood. These receptors were obtained from a man between 18 and 35 years old with active or convalescent COVID-19.

This clone was seen just once. The chain uses TRBV28 and TRBJ1-1; no reliable D call. The V gene's germline CDR1 is MDHEN and CDR2 SYDVKM. The CDR3 length is 14 residues. V lost 3 bases and J 1 base, leaving 9 bases between the germline ends. The CDR3: CASSFPYRNTEAFF. The CDR3 coding sequence is TGTGCCAGCAGTTTTCCCTACAGGAACACTGAAGCTTTCTTT.

The chain's CDR3 is CASSEVGGHSNYGYTF. The CDR3 DNA is TGTGCCAGCAGTGAAGTGGGTGGGCACAGTAACTATGGCTACACCTTC. V gene TRBV2 combines with J gene TRBJ1-2; D unresolved. The CDR3 contains 16 residues. Trimming shortened V by 1 base and J by 1 base, and 13 bases separated the two germline ends. Germline CDR1 and CDR2: SNHLY and FYNNEI.

The V call is TRBV7-9, the J call TRBJ2-7; the D gene is possibly TRBD2 (6 bases). CDR1 and CDR2 from the germline V gene are SEHNR and FQNEAQ (reference sequence). Trimming cost V 6 bases and J 4 bases, with 16 bases left between them. CDR3 length: 14 residues. CDR3 sequence reads: CASSEINREYEQYF. CDR3 nucleotides: TGTGCCAGCAGTGAAATCAACCGGGAGTACGAGCAGTACTTC.

The chain combines TRBV5-8 with TRBJ1-2; a possible D gene is TRBD1 (5 bases). Germline-derived CDR1 and CDR2 are SGHTS and YDEGEE. The CDR3 runs to 13 residues. The V gene lost 4 bases and the J gene lost 8 bases, with 15 bases spanning the gap. CDR3 sequence reads: CASSPGGVGGYTF. The CDR3 DNA is TGTGCCAGCAGCCCCGGGGGGGTAGGAGGCTACACCTTC.

The rearrangement uses TRBV2 and TRBJ1-6; D not resolved. This CDR3 is built from 14 residues. Germline values: CDR1 SNHLY, CDR2 FYNNEI. V lost 6 bases and J lost 10, with 16 bases in between. The CDR3 DNA reads TGTGCCAGCAGCGGAGGGCGGGGATCGTCACCCCTCCACTTT. Its protein product is CASSGGRGSSPLHF.

The V gene is TRBV4-1, the J gene TRBJ2-3; TRBD2 matches 10 bases. The CDR3 consists of 16 residues. Germline CDR1 and CDR2: MGHRA and YSYEKL. V was clipped by 1 base and J by 2 bases; unmatched bases: 3. The CDR3: CASSQGTSGYTDTQYF. CDR3 DNA sequence: TGCGCCAGCAGCCAAGGGACTAGCGGATACACAGATACGCAGTATTTT.

J is TRBJ2-7 and V is TRBV7-9; 8 bases align to TRBD1. Per the germline V gene, CDR1 is SEHNR and CDR2 is FQNEAQ (reference sequence). Germline trimming cut 5 bases from V and 7 bases from J; bases unmatched to any gene: 7. The CDR3 extends over 13 amino acids. For the CDR3, the DNA is TGTGCCAGCAGCACGACAGGGGTCGGAGAGCAGTACTTC. This sequence encodes CASSTTGVGEQYF.

The genes are TRBV6-2 or TRBV6-3 and TRBJ1-2, with a possible D match to TRBD1 (5 bases). V gave up 6 bases and J gave up 7 bases, with 15 bases separating them. Germline V CDR1 and CDR2: MNHEY, SVGEGT. The length of the CDR3 is 13 residues. The CDR3 is CASSSDSVSGYTF. The DNA for the CDR3 is TGTGCCAGCAGCTCTGACAGCGTTAGTGGCTACACCTTC.

The chain combines TRBV20-1 with TRBJ2-1; TRBD2 might be the D (6 bases). V dropped 6 bases and J dropped 15 bases, with 9 bases sitting between them. Per the germline V gene, CDR1 is DFQATT and CDR2 is SNEGSKA (reference sequence). The CDR3 is made up of 8 amino acids. For the CDR3, the DNA is TGCAGTGCCGGGCGGGGGTTCTTC. Its protein is CSAGRGFF.

The chain links TRBV11-2 to TRBJ2-1, with 11 bases identical to TRBD2. Germline V gene data show CDR1 as SGHAT and CDR2 as FQNNGV. V shed 3 bases, J shed 7 bases, and the junction held 11 bases outside the gene matches. The CDR3 loop spans 17 amino acids. CDR3: CASSFAYTSGRGNEQFF. The CDR3 DNA reads TGTGCCAGCAGCTTCGCCTATACTAGCGGGAGAGGGAATGAGCAGTTCTTC.

V usage is TRBV11-2 and J usage is TRBJ2-5; D is undetermined. Germline CDR1 is SGHAT and CDR2 is FQNNGV. The CDR3 is 14 amino acids. Trimming removed 5 bases from V and 2 bases from J, with 12 bases in between. CDR3 loop: CASSRRPVQETQYF. As DNA, the CDR3 is TGTGCCAGCAGCAGGAGACCGGTTCAAGAGACCCAGTACTTC.

V usage is TRBV28 and J usage is TRBJ1-1, with a possible D match to TRBD1 (6 bases). There are 11 residues in the CDR3. The germline gives CDR1 MDHEN, CDR2 SYDVKM. V gave up 8 bases and J gave up 6 bases, with 10 bases separating them. The CDR3 here is CASRGAAEAFF. The CDR3 DNA sequence: TGTGCCAGCCGGGGGGCCGCTGAAGCTTTCTTT.

The gene calls are TRBV5-1 and TRBJ2-4; unclear D gene. CDR3 length: 14 amino acids. The germline V and J ends were trimmed by 0 bases and 0 bases, with 4 bases remaining between them. The V gene's germline CDR1 is SGHRS and CDR2 YFSETQ. Here the CDR3 reads CASSLGLAKNIQYF. CDR3 in DNA: TGCGCCAGCAGCTTGGGGCTAGCCAAAAACATTCAGTACTTC. The complete variable domain, with remaining parts taken from reference TRBV5-1 and TRBJ2-4, reads KAGVTQTPRYLIKTRGQQVTLSCSPISGHRSVSWYQQTPGQGLQFLFEYFSETQRNKGNFPGRFSGRQFSNSRSEMNVSTLELGDSALYLCASSLGLAKNIQYFGAGTRLSVL.

The rearrangement uses TRBV6-5 and TRBJ2-6, with TRBD2 identical over 7 bases. Germline CDR1 MNHEY, CDR2 SVGAGI. The CDR3 runs to 15 residues. V dropped 7 bases and J dropped 2; count of bases not matched to a gene: 5. CDR3 in amino acids: CASILGGTGANVLTF. The CDR3 coding sequence is TGTGCCAGCATATTGGGGGGGACTGGGGCCAACGTCCTGACTTTC.

The chain carries TRBV28 and TRBJ2-2; D unclear. CDR3 length equals 14 residues. Trimming took off 5 bases at V and 5 bases at J, with 12 bases between the two ends. Germline V gene data show CDR1 as MDHEN and CDR2 as SYDVKM. CDR3 bases: TGTGCCAGCAGTACCCCAGGAATGACCGGGGAGCTGTTTTTT. This gives the protein CASSTPGMTGELFF.

The V gene is TRBV15, the J gene TRBJ1-2; a possible D gene is TRBD1 (5 bases). V lost 6 bases and J lost 7, with 21 bases in between. Germline CDR1 LNHNV, CDR2 YYDKDF (reference sequence). The CDR3 extends over 15 amino acids. This CDR3 reads CATSLRGAQEGGYTF. The CDR3 DNA is TGTGCCACCAGTCTTCGTGGAGCACAGGAGGGTGGCTACACCTTC.